This T cell receptor (beta chain) was documented in a study of CD8 T cells in ankylosing spondylitis. Broader study findings: Among TCR beta sequences, a motif of fewer than 10 highly homologous variants appeared characteristic of ankylosing spondylitis blood.

As for this clonotype: Its antigen remains unidentified.

The authors made TCR beta libraries by quantitative 5'-RACE with molecular barcodes. TCRdb processed the 5' RACE reads anew with MiXCR; each CDR3 protein has one entry. The repertoire consists of 700,000 to 850,000 distinct CDR3 sequences, with 10% to 15% occurring once and the leading ten covering roughly 0.51%. The CDR3 loop spans 13 amino acids. Trimming pared 5 bases from V and 5 bases from J, leaving 10 bases between. CDR1 SGHTA and CDR2 FQGNSA come from the germline V gene. The source of this sequence is a male donor with ankylosing spondylitis. V gene TRBV7-2 combines with J gene TRBJ2-1; D is uncertain. Sequenced sample: blood, either unsorted or a sorted T cell fraction (not recorded which). The CDR3 is CASSPGPDNEQFF. In nucleotides, the CDR3 is TGTGCCAGCAGCCCTGGGCCCGACAATGAGCAGTTCTTC.